These 11 T cell receptor beta chains were sequenced from one sample in a study of CD8+ T cells in alopecia areata. In each case, RNA was isolated and then reverse transcribed into cDNA as the sequencing template. Method: immunoSEQ multiplex PCR; TCRdb's copy keeps in-frame clones and lacks some. This repertoire shows over 150,000 clones, roughly 59% found once; its top ten account for 1.5% to 2%. The input for sequencing was CD4+ T cells sorted from blood, taken at week 0. These receptors all stem from a human donor with alopecia areata.

This chain connects TRBV27 to TRBJ2-7, with 8 bases that match TRBD2. The CDR3 spans 14 residues. Germline lookup yields CDR1 MNHEY and CDR2 SMNVEV (reference sequence). Trimming removed 3 bases from V and 7 bases from J; junction bases left unmatched: 8. The CDR3 nucleotides are TGTGCCAGCAGTTTGAATAGCGGGGTCAGGGAGCAGTACTTC. Translating it yields CASSLNSGVREQYF.

This clone was detected only a few times. The J gene is TRBJ2-2, the V gene TRBV9; possibly TRBD1 for D (6 bases). The V end lost 4 bases, the J end lost 6 bases, and 16 bases lay between the germline ends. Germline V CDR1 and CDR2: SGDLS, YYNGEE. The CDR3 totals 15 residues. The CDR3 nucleotides read TGTGCCAGCAGCCCCCCACAGGGTTCCGCCGGGGAGCTGTTTTTT. This encodes CASSPPQGSAGELFF. The whole variable domain, filled in from reference TRBV9 and TRBJ2-2, reads DSGVTQTPKHLITATGQRVTLRCSPRSGDLSVYWYQQSLDQGLQFLIQYYNGEERAKGNILERFSAQQFPDLHSELNLSSLELGDSALYFCASSPPQGSAGELFFGEGSRLTVL.

In this sample, this clone turned up a few times. This chain joins TRBV23-1 and TRBJ2-5; maybe TRBD1 (6 bases). TRBV23-1 is treated as an ORF (open reading frame) with a function not yet certain. The CDR3 is 14 residues long. With 6 bases removed from V and 4 bases from J, the gap between germline ends came to 15 bases. CDR3: CASSHHRVAETQYF. CDR3 DNA: TGCGCCAGCAGCCACCACAGGGTTGCAGAGACCCAGTACTTC.

This clone has only a few counts. The chain combines TRBV6-5 with TRBJ2-3; no firm D call. This CDR3 has 13 amino acids. V was clipped by 8 bases and J by 0 bases, with 9 bases between them. CDR1 and CDR2 from the germline V gene are MNHEY and SVGAGI. CDR3 DNA sequence: TGTGCCAGCCGTGAATCTAGCACAGATACGCAGTATTTT. Translation gives CASRESSTDTQYF.

The V call is TRBV30, the J call TRBJ1-2; D may be TRBD1 (6 bases). V lost 5 bases to trimming and J lost 4 bases, with 14 bases between them. Germline V CDR1 and CDR2: GTSNPN, SVGIG (reference sequence). The CDR3 length is 13 residues. CDR3 in amino acids: CAWSGQSSYGYTF. The CDR3 nucleotides are TGTGCCTGGTCGGGACAAAGCAGCTATGGCTACACCTTC.

This clone was picked up a small number of times. The V gene is TRBV7-2, the J gene TRBJ2-7, with 7 bases matching TRBD1. Germline V gives CDR1 SGHTA, CDR2 FQGNSA. This CDR3 is built from 15 residues. V dropped 5 bases and J dropped 9; count of bases not matched to a gene: 16. The CDR3 is CASSPGTATYHGQYF. In nucleotides, the CDR3 is TGTGCCAGCAGCCCAGGGACAGCCACTTACCATGGGCAGTACTTC.

The sample holds one count of this clone. This chain connects TRBV29-1 to TRBJ1-1, with D hard to call. The germline V gene has CDR1 SQVTM and CDR2 ANQGSEA. The CDR3 totals 12 residues. V was clipped by 4 bases and J by 1 base, with 7 bases between them. The CDR3 is CSVGRANTEAFF. The CDR3 nucleotides are TGCAGCGTTGGGAGGGCGAACACTGAAGCTTTCTTT.

This clone showed up just a few times. This rearrangement joins TRBV6-4 to TRBJ1-2; possibly TRBD1 for D (5 bases). V dropped 2 bases and J dropped 8 bases, with 18 bases sitting between them. Germline CDR1 MRHNA, CDR2 SNTAGT. The CDR3 has 15 residues. CDR3 nucleotides: TGTGCCAGCAGTGACCGACTCGGGGACTTGAGCGGCTACACCTTC. Translating it yields CASSDRLGDLSGYTF.

The sample holds a few counts of this clone. V usage is TRBV4-3 and J usage is TRBJ2-3; D tentatively reads TRBD1 or TRBD2 (5 bases each). The CDR3 is 15 amino acids. V dropped 1 base and J dropped 3 bases, with 11 bases sitting between them. Per germline, CDR1 LGHNA and CDR2 YSLEER. CDR3 sequence: CASSQGGTQTDTQYF. The CDR3 DNA reads as TGCGCCAGCAGCCAAGGGGGGACGCAGACAGATACGCAGTATTTT.

V and J are TRBV29-1 and TRBJ2-1, with D possibly TRBD1 on 7 matching bases. The CDR3 is 14 amino acids. Germline CDR1 is SQVTM and CDR2 is ANQGSEA. Trimming took off 3 bases at V and 5 bases at J, with 14 bases between the two ends. CDR3 amino acids: CSVEGRGENNEQFF. CDR3 DNA sequence: TGCAGCGTTGAGGGCAGGGGGGAAAACAATGAGCAGTTCTTC.

The CDR3 is CAWSETGGSDTQYF. CDR3 DNA: TGTGCCTGGAGTGAGACAGGGGGTTCAGATACGCAGTATTTT. V is TRBV30 and J is TRBJ2-3, with 9 bases identical to TRBD1. This CDR3 spans 14 amino acids. V shed 1 base and J 4 bases; nucleotides not matched to a gene: 3. Germline lookup yields CDR1 GTSNPN and CDR2 SVGIG (reference sequence).